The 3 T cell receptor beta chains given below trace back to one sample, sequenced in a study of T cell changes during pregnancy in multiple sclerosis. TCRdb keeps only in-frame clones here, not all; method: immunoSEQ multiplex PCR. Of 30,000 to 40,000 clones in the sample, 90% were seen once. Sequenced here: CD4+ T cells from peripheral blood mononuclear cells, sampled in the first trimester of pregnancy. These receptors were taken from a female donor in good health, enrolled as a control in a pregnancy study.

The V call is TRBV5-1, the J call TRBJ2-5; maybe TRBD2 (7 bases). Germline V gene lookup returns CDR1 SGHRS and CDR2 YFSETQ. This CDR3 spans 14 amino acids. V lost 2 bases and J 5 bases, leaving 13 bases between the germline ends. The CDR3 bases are TGCGCCAGCAGCTTTGGGGGGGCGCGGGAGACCCAGTACTTC. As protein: CASSFGGARETQYF.

CDR3 nucleotide sequence: TGTGCCAGTAGCCTACGACAGGGGGGGAATCAGCCCCAGCATTTT. Its protein is CASSLRQGGNQPQHF. This sequence joins TRBV19 and TRBJ1-5; TRBD1 aligns across 9 bases. V was pared by 6 bases and J by 4 bases, with 7 bases of the junction left unmatched. Germline V gene sequence: CDR1 LNHDA, CDR2 SQIVND (reference sequence). The CDR3 is 15 amino acids.

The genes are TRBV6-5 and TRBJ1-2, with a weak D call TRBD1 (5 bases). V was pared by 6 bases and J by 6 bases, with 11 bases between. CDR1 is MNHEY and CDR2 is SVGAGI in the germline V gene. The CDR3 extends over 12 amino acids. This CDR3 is CASSRRGDGYTF. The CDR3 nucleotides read TGTGCCAGCAGCCGCCGGGGGGATGGCTACACCTTC.